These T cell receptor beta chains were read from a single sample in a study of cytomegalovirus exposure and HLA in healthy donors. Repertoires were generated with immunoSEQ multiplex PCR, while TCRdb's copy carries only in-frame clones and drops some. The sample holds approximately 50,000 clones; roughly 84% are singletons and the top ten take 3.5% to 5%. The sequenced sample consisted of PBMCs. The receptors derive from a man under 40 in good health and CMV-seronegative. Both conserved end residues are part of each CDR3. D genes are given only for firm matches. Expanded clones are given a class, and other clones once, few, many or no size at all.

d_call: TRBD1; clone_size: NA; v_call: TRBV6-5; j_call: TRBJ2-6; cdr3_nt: TGTGCCAGCAGTTGGGACAGGGGGGCTGGGGCCAACGTCCTGACTTTC; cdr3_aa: CASSWDRGAGANVLTF
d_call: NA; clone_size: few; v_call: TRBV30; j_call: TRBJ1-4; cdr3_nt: TGTGCCTGTCACCAGGGGATCGGTGAAAAACTGTTTTTT; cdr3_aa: CACHQGIGEKLFF
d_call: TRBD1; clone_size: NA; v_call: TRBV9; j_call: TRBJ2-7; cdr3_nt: TGTGCCAGCAGCGTAGGACAGGGAGCCTACGAGCAGTACTTC; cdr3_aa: CASSVGQGAYEQYF
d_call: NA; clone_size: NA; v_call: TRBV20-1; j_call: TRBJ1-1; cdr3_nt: TGCAGTGCCAGTGCGGACACTGAAGCTTTCTTT; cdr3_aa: CSASADTEAFF
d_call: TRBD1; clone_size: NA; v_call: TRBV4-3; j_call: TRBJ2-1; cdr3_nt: TGCGCCAGCAGCCAAGATGAGGGACAGGGCTATGAGCAGTTCTTC; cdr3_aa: CASSQDEGQGYEQFF
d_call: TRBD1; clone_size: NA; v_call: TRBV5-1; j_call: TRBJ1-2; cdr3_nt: TGCGCCAGCAGCCCATCAAGGGGACAGCCACAAAGTAACTATGGCTACACCTTC; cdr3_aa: CASSPSRGQPQSNYGYTF
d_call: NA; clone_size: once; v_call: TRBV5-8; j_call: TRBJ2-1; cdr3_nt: TGTGCCAGCAGCTCGGTGCAAGCGCCACCTTATAATGAGCAGTTCTTC; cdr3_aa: CASSSVQAPPYNEQFF
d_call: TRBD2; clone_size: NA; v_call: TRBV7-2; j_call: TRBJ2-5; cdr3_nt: TGTGCCAGCAGCCGTGGGGGGGGAGAGACCCAGTACTTC; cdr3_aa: CASSRGGGETQYF
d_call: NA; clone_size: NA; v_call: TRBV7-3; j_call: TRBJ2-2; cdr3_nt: TGTGCCAGCAGCACTCACACCGGGGAGCTGTTTTTT; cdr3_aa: CASSTHTGELFF
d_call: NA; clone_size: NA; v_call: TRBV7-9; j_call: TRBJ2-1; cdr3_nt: TGTGCCAGCAGCAATATTCTTGATGAGCAGTTCTTC; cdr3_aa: CASSNILDEQFF
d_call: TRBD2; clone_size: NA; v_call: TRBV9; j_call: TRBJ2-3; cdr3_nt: TGTGCCAGCAGCGCTAGCGGGGGGCAGCCCCGGGGCACAGATACGCAGTATTTT; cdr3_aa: CASSASGGQPRGTDTQYF
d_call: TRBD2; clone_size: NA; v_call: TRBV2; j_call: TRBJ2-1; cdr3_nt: TGTGCCAGCACCTTGGGAGGGAGCGGCTACAATGAGCAGTTCTTC; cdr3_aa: CASTLGGSGYNEQFF
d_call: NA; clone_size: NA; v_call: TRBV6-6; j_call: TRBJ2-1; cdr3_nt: TGTGCCAGCAGTCCGGGACATCCATGGGATGAGCAGTTCTTC; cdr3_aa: CASSPGHPWDEQFF
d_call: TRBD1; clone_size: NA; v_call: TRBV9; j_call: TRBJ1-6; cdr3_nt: TGTGCCAGCAGCGTAGGGACAGGGAATAATTCACCCCTCCACTTT; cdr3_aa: CASSVGTGNNSPLHF
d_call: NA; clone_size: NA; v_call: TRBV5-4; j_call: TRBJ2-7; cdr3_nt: TGTGCCAGCAGTCAGGGGGGCCAGGACGAGCAGTACTTC; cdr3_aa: CASSQGGQDEQYF
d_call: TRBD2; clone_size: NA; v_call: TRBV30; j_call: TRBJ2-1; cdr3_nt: TGTGCCTGGAGTGTAGGACTAGCGGGAGTCTACAATGAGCAGTTCTTC; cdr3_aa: CAWSVGLAGVYNEQFF
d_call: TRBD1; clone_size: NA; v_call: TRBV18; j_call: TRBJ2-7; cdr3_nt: TGTGCCAGCTCACCTGGACAGGTTTCCTACGAGCAGTACTTC; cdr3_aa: CASSPGQVSYEQYF
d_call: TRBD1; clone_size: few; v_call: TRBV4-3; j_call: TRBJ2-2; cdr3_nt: TGCGCCAGCAGCCATGTTTTACAGGGGCCCGGGGAGCTGTTTTTT; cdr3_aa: CASSHVLQGPGELFF
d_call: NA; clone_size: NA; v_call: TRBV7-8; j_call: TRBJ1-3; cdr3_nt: TGTGCCAGCAGCTCCACAGGGTTCTCTGGAAACACCATATATTTT; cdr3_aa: CASSSTGFSGNTIYF
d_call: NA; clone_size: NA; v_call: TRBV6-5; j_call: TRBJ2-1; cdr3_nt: TGTGCCAGCAGTTATTGGCAATACAATGAGCAGTTCTTC; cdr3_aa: CASSYWQYNEQFF
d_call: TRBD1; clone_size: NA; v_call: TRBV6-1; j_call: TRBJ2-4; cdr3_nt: TGTGCCAGCAGTGAACTCAGGGGGTCTGACATTCAGTACTTC; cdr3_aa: CASSELRGSDIQYF
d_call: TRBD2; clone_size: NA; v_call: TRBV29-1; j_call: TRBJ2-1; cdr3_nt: TGCAGCGTTCTTAGGACTAGCGGGGGGGCCTTTGGGCCCATACCTTACAATGAGCAGTTCTTC; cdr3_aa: CSVLRTSGGAFGPIPYNEQFF
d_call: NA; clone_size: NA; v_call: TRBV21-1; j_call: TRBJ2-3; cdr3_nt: TGTGCCAGCCAGGGACAGGGGACCCTCACAGATACGCAGTATTTT; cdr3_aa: CASQGQGTLTDTQYF
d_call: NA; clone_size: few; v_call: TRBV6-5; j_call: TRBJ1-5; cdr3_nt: TGTGCCAGCAGTTCTGACGGAGGGAAAAATCAGCCCCAGCATTTT; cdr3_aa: CASSSDGGKNQPQHF
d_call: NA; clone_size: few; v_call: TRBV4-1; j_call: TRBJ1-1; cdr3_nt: TGCGCCAGCAGCCAGCAGGGTACGGGGGACACTGAAGCTTTCTTT; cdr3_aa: CASSQQGTGDTEAFF
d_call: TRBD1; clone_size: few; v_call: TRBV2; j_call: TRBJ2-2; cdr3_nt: TGTGCCAGCATGGGACAGGTCATCGGGGAGCTGTTTTTT; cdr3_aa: CASMGQVIGELFF
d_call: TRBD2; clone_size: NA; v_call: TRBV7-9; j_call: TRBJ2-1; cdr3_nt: TGTTCCAGCAGCCCGAGGGGACTATCCTCCTACAATGAGCAGTTCTTC; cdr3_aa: CSSSPRGLSSYNEQFF
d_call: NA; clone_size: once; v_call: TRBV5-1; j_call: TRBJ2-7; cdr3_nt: TGCGCCAGCAGCTTGGAGGCGGGGGCTTACGAGCAGTACTTC; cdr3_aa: CASSLEAGAYEQYF
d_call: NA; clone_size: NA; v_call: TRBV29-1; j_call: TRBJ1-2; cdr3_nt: TGCAGCGTTGAAGATTATGGCGCCCGAGGAGGCTACACCTTC; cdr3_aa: CSVEDYGARGGYTF
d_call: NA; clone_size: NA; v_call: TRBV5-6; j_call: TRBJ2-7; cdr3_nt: TGTGCCAGCAGCCCTCAGGGCCGGTTCTACGAGCAGTACTTC; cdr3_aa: CASSPQGRFYEQYF
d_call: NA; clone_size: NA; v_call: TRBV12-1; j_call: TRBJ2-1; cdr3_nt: TGTGCCAGCAGCGACCCGGGACTAGCGGGAGAGTCCTACAATGAGCAGTTCTTC; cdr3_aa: CASSDPGLAGESYNEQFF
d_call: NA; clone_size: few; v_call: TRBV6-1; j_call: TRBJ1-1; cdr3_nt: TGTGCCAGCAGTGAAATGCGCCTTAACACTGAAGCTTTCTTT; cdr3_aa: CASSEMRLNTEAFF
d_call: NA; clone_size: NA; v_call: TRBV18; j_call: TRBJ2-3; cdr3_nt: TGTGCCAGCTCACCAAGGAAGATTGGGCAGTATATGGATACGCAGTATTTT; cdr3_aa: CASSPRKIGQYMDTQYF
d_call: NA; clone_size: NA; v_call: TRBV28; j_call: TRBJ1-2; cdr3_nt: TGTGCCAGCCGAACCAACGGGTATAACTATGGCTACACCTTC; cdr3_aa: CASRTNGYNYGYTF
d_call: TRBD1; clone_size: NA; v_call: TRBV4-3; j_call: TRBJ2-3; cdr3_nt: TGCGCCAGCAGCCAAGATAGGGACAGAACTACAGATACGCAGTATTTT; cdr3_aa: CASSQDRDRTTDTQYF
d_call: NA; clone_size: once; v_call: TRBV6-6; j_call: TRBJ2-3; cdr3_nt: TGTGCCAGCGCGGTAGGGAGAACTAGCACAGATACGCAGTATTTT; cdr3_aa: CASAVGRTSTDTQYF
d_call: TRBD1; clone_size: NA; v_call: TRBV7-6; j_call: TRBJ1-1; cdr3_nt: TGTGCCAGCAGCCGGGACAGGGGGCGGACTGAAGCTTTCTTT; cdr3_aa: CASSRDRGRTEAFF
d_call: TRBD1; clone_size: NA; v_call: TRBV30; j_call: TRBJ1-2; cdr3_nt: TGTGCCAGTTCAGGGACAGGGTATGGCTACACCTTC; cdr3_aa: CASSGTGYGYTF
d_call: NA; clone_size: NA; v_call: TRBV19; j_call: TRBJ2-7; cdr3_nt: TGTGCCAGTGGAGAGAGCGAGCAGTACTTC; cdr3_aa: CASGESEQYF
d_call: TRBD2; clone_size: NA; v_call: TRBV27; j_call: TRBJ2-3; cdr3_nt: TGTGCCAGCAGTCACTGGGGTAGCGGGGGGTCCACAGATACGCAGTATTTT; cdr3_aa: CASSHWGSGGSTDTQYF
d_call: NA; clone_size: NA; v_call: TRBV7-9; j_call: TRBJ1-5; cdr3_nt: TGTGCCAGCACCCTCTCACAGGGTGGCCTGAATCAGCCCCAGCATTTT; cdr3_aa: CASTLSQGGLNQPQHF
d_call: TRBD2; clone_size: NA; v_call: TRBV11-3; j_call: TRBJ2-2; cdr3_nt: TGTGCCAGCAGCGCCCCGGCGGGGGTAGATACCGGGGAGCTGTTTTTT; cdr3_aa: CASSAPAGVDTGELFF
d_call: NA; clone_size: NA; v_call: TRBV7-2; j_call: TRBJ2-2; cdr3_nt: TGTGCCAGCAGCTTAGGGTTGGGGGGCGGGGAGCTGTTTTTT; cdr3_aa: CASSLGLGGGELFF
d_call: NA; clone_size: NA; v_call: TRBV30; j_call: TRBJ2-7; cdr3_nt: TGTGCCTACGGAGAGACCTACGAGCAGTACTTC; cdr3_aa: CAYGETYEQYF
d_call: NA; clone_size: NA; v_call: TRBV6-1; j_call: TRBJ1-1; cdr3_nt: TGTGCCAGCAGTGCGGGACAAACTGAAGCTTTCTTT; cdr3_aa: CASSAGQTEAFF
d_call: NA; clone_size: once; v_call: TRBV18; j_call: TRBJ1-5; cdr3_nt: TGTGCCAGCTCACGGATACAGGGAGAGAGCAATCAGCCCCAGCATTTT; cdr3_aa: CASSRIQGESNQPQHF
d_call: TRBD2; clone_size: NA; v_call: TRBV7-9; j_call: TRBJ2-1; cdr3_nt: TGTGCCAGCGGAGATAGCGGGCATCATGAGCAGTTCTTC; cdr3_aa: CASGDSGHHEQFF
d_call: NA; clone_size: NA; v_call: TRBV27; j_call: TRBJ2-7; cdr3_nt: TGTGCCAGCAGGTTGTCCTGGGGCAGGGCCCCCTACGAGCAGTACTTC; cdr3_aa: CASRLSWGRAPYEQYF
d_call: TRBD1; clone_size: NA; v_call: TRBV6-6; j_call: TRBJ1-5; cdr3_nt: TGTGCCAGCAGTAGACAGGGAGATCAGCCCCAGCATTTT; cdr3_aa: CASSRQGDQPQHF
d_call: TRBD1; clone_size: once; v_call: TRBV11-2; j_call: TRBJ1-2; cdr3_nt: TGTGCCAGCAGCTTAAGCTGGACAGGGGGCGATGGCTACACCTTC; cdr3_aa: CASSLSWTGGDGYTF
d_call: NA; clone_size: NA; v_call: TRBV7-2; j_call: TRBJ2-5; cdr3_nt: TGTGCCAGCAGCTTGAGGGTCCAAGAGACCCAGTACTTC; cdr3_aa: CASSLRVQETQYF
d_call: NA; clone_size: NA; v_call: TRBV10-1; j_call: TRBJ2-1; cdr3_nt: TGCGCCAGCAATGGGCCTCGTCACTATGAGCAGTTCTTC; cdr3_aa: CASNGPRHYEQFF
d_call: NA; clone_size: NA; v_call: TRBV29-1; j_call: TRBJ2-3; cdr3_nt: TGCAGCGTTGTAGGAAGGGGGACCATAGATACGCAGTATTTT; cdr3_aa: CSVVGRGTIDTQYF
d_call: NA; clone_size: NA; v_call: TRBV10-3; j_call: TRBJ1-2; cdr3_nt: TGTGCCATCGAGGCCTCGGGGGCGGGGGGCTATGGCTACACCTTC; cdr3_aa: CAIEASGAGGYGYTF
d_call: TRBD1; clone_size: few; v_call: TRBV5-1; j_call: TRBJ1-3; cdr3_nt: TGCGCCAGCAGCTTGGGTGACAGGGGGAAGTCTGGAAACACCATATATTTT; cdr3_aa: CASSLGDRGKSGNTIYF